This T cell receptor beta chain was identified during a study of CD8+ T cells in alopecia areata. V was pared by 4 bases and J by 6 bases, with 5 bases of the junction left unmatched. Germline V gene sequence: CDR1 SGDLS, CDR2 YYNGEE. CDR3 size: 14 residues. A word on this clone: The target antigen is unknown.

RNA was extracted and reverse transcribed into cDNA as the sequencing template. Here immunoSEQ multiplex PCR was the method, and the copy in TCRdb shows in-frame clones only, minus some. This sample has roughly 200,000 clones; 45% to 70% occur once, and the top ten carry around 5%. The study's findings and limits: Although TCR sharing was seen in mice, sharing across patients was less clear, possibly for HLA-related reasons. Higher clonality was seen in lesional scalp than in normal scalp, especially in alopecia totalis/universalis.

The specimen was CD8+ T cells sorted from blood. The sequence derives from a human donor in good health. The rearrangement links TRBV9 to TRBJ1-5, with TRBD1 matching 9 bases. CDR3 in amino acids: CASSSGTGIQPQHF. As DNA, the CDR3 is TGTGCCAGCAGCTCCGGGACAGGGATTCAGCCCCAGCATTTT. Drawing the rest from reference TRBV9 and TRBJ1-5, the complete variable domain is DSGVTQTPKHLITATGQRVTLRCSPRSGDLSVYWYQQSLDQGLQFLIQYYNGEERAKGNILERFSAQQFPDLHSELNLSSLELGDSALYFCASSSGTGIQPQHFGDGTRLSIL.